Listed here are 17 T cell receptor beta chains from one sample, sequenced in a study of Ad26.COV2.S vaccination and SARS-CoV-2 variants. The treatment here: 15 to 20 received Ad26.COV2.S at low or high dose, single or two shots; roughly five received placebo; per-sample allocation not given. Collection of the samples took place on day 63 after the first injection of vaccine or placebo. Repertoires were generated with immunoSEQ multiplex PCR, while TCRdb's copy carries only in-frame clones and drops some. The sample includes roughly 450,000 clones, 80% to 95% of them seen just once. Sequencing was performed on peripheral blood, taken in a trial of Ad26.COV2.S vaccine versus placebo. These receptor sequences come from a person between 18 and 60 years old who received the Ad26.COV2.S COVID-19 vaccine or a placebo.

The J gene is TRBJ1-2, the V gene TRBV6-5; 8 bases agree with TRBD1. Trimming at V came to 7 bases and at J to 7 bases, leaving 14 bases not matched to a gene. Germline lookup yields CDR1 MNHEY and CDR2 SVGAGI. The CDR3 sequence is 15 residues long. Here the CDR3 reads CASIPVQGAGGGYTF. CDR3 DNA sequence: TGTGCCAGCATTCCAGTTCAGGGGGCGGGTGGTGGCTACACCTTC.

This clone was counted only a few times. The J gene is TRBJ2-7, the V gene TRBV5-1, with a weak D call TRBD2 (6 bases). V lost 5 bases and J lost 3, with 15 bases in between. Germline V gene sequence: CDR1 SGHRS, CDR2 YFSETQ. This CDR3 is built from 14 residues. CDR3 amino acids: CASRIVPAGYEQYF. CDR3 nucleotide sequence: TGCGCCAGCAGAATAGTCCCAGCGGGCTACGAGCAGTACTTC.

The gene calls are TRBV30 and TRBJ2-1; TRBD1 or TRBD2 may be the D gene (5 bases each). Germline assignment: CDR1 GTSNPN and CDR2 SVGIG (reference sequence). The V end lost 5 bases, the J end lost 1 base, and 18 bases lay between the germline ends. The CDR3 totals 16 residues. This chain's CDR3 is CAWAGNGGRSYNEQFF. For the CDR3, the DNA is TGTGCCTGGGCCGGAAATGGGGGACGTTCCTACAATGAGCAGTTCTTC.

This chain joins TRBV11-2 and TRBJ2-3; D not resolved. The CDR3 is made up of 15 amino acids. The V end was cut by 5 bases, the J end by 2 bases, with 14 bases between. Germline V gene data show CDR1 as SGHAT and CDR2 as FQNNGV. This CDR3 is CASSLLVRPTDTQYF. The CDR3 DNA follows: TGTGCCAGCAGCCTTCTAGTGAGACCCACAGATACGCAGTATTTT.

The DNA for the CDR3 is TGTGCCAGCAGCTTGGAGGGACAGACGGGGGCAGATACGCAGTATTTT. Translated, it gives CASSLEGQTGADTQYF. This rearrangement joins TRBV5-6 to TRBJ2-3; possible D gene TRBD1, 7 bases. CDR1 and CDR2 (germline): SGHDT, YYEEEE. CDR3 size: 16 residues. The V end lost 0 bases, the J end lost 4 bases, and 15 bases lay between the germline ends.

The chain links TRBV5-1 to TRBJ1-2; D is unclear. V was trimmed by 0 bases and J by 6 bases, leaving 9 bases between them. Germline V gene lookup returns CDR1 SGHRS and CDR2 YFSETQ. The CDR3 is 13 residues long. For the CDR3, the DNA is TGCGCCAGCAGCTTGGGACCCGGCGATGGCTACACCTTC. Its protein is CASSLGPGDGYTF.

This clone was detected once. The V call is TRBV28, the J call TRBJ1-4, with TRBD1 matching over 8 bases. The CDR3 loop spans 19 amino acids. Germline values: CDR1 MDHEN, CDR2 SYDVKM. V dropped 6 bases and J dropped 8; count of bases not matched to a gene: 23. The DNA for the CDR3 is TGTGCCAGCAGCAGTCTCCCGGGACAGGAGGATAGTGTAAGGGAAAAACTGTTTTTT. Translation: CASSSLPGQEDSVREKLFF.

This clone was picked up one time. The chain combines TRBV5-1 with TRBJ1-1, with a weak D call TRBD1 (6 bases). CDR3 length equals 14 residues. Germline loops: CDR1 SGHRS, CDR2 YFSETQ. Trimming took off 3 bases at V and 4 bases at J, with 13 bases between the two ends. This chain's CDR3 is CASSYGGAGTEAFF. CDR3 DNA: TGCGCCAGCAGCTATGGGGGGGCAGGCACTGAAGCTTTCTTT.

V gene TRBV5-1 combines with J gene TRBJ2-2; TRBD1 might be the D (6 bases). The CDR3 is 14 amino acids. CDR1 and CDR2 from the germline V gene are SGHRS and YFSETQ. Trimming pared 6 bases from V and 4 bases from J, leaving 13 bases between. The CDR3 loop is CASTQGMGTGELFF. The DNA of the CDR3 is TGCGCCAGCACCCAGGGGATGGGCACCGGGGAGCTGTTTTTT. The whole variable domain, filled in from reference TRBV5-1 and TRBJ2-2, reads KAGVTQTPRYLIKTRGQQVTLSCSPISGHRSVSWYQQTPGQGLQFLFEYFSETQRNKGNFPGRFSGRQFSNSRSEMNVSTLELGDSALYLCASTQGMGTGELFFGEGSRLTVL.

V and J are TRBV27 and TRBJ1-1, with D perhaps matching TRBD1 (5 bases). The V end lost 5 bases, the J end lost 1 base, and 20 bases lay between the germline ends. Per germline, CDR1 MNHEY and CDR2 SMNVEV (reference sequence). The CDR3 totals 17 residues. The CDR3 here is CASSPGWGSQGNTEAFF. CDR3 DNA sequence: TGTGCCAGCAGTCCCGGGTGGGGGTCCCAGGGGAACACTGAAGCTTTCTTT.

The gene calls are TRBV27 and TRBJ2-7; 13 bases match TRBD2. The germline V gene encodes CDR1 MNHEY and CDR2 SMNVEV (reference sequence). The CDR3 covers 15 residues. The junction had 4 bases not matched to a gene; V was cut back by 5 bases and J by 3 bases. CDR3: CASSGTSGTRYEQYF. The CDR3 DNA follows: TGTGCCAGCAGTGGGACTAGCGGGACACGCTACGAGCAGTACTTC.

DNA for the CDR3: TGTGCCAGCAGCTCGTTAAACAATGAGCAGTTCTTC. Residues: CASSSLNNEQFF. The V call is TRBV7-9, the J call TRBJ2-1; D is uncertain. The V end lost 4 bases, the J end lost 5 bases, and 6 bases lay between the germline ends. CDR1 is SEHNR, CDR2 FQNEAQ, per germline (reference sequence). The CDR3 has 12 amino acids. The whole variable domain, remainder taken from reference TRBV7-9 and TRBJ2-1, is DTGVSQNPRHKITKRGQNVTFRCDPISEHNRLYWYRQTLGQGPEFLTYFQNEAQLEKSRLLSDRFSAERPKGSFSTLEIQRTEQGDSAMYLCASSSLNNEQFFGPGTRLTVL.

This clone was counted a single time. V usage is TRBV11-3 and J usage is TRBJ1-1; 8 nucleotides agree with TRBD1. This CDR3 is built from 14 residues. The J segment lost 1 base and the V segment lost 4 bases, leaving 2 bases of the junction unmatched. Germline-derived CDR1 and CDR2 are SGHNT and YENEEA. In DNA form, the CDR3 reads TGTGCCAGCAGCTCCGGGACAGGGAACACTGAAGCTTTCTTT. Translated: CASSSGTGNTEAFF.

The gene calls are TRBV7-8 and TRBJ2-7; weak D call: TRBD1 (6 bases). The V end was cut by 5 bases, the J end by 2 bases, with 16 bases between. The CDR3 sequence is 15 residues long. Germline V CDR1 and CDR2: SGHVS, FQNEAQ. The CDR3 protein is CASSEDSIMTYEQYF. CDR3 DNA sequence: TGTGCCAGCAGCGAGGACAGTATAATGACCTACGAGCAGTACTTC.

The V call is TRBV20-1, the J call TRBJ1-1, with D maybe TRBD1 (5 bases). The CDR3 extends over 13 amino acids. Between the trimmed V and J ends, which lost 3 bases and 4 bases, there was a span of 12 bases. Germline lookup yields CDR1 DFQATT and CDR2 SNEGSKA (reference sequence). The CDR3 nucleotides are TGCAGTGCTAGTCTCCAGGGAGGCACTGAAGCTTTCTTT. This gives the protein CSASLQGGTEAFF.

The gene calls are TRBV23-1 and TRBJ1-6; possible D gene TRBD1, 5 bases. TRBV23-1 is given ORF status, its function remaining uncertain. The V end lost 6 bases, the J end lost 7 bases, and 28 bases lay between the germline ends. The CDR3 loop spans 19 amino acids. CDR3 DNA sequence: TGCGCCAGCAGGAACCAGAGAAGCCAAGGGGATGCTAACAATTCACCCCTCCACTTT. Encoded protein: CASRNQRSQGDANNSPLHF.

V usage is TRBV19 and J usage is TRBJ2-5, with TRBD1 matching over 8 bases. The CDR3 totals 14 residues. J lost 6 bases, V lost 6 bases, and 9 bases had no gene match. Germline V gene lookup returns CDR1 LNHDA and CDR2 SQIVND (reference sequence). The CDR3 sequence is CASRSDRASKTQYF. In nucleotides, the CDR3 is TGTGCCAGTAGATCGGACAGGGCATCGAAGACCCAGTACTTC.